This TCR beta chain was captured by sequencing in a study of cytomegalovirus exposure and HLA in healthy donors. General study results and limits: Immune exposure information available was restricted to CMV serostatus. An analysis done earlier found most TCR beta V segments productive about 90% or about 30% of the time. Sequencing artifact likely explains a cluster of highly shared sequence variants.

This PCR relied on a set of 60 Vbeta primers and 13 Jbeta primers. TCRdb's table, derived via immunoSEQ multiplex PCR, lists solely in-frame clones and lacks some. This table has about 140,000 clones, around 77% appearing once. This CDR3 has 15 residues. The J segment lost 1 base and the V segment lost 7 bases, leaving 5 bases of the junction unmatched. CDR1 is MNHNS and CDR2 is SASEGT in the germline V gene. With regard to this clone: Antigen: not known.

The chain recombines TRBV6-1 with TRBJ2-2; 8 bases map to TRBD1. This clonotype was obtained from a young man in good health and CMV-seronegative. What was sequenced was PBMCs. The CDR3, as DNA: TGTGCCAGCAAAGCCGGGACAGGGAACACCGGGGAGCTGTTTTTT. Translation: CASKAGTGNTGELFF.